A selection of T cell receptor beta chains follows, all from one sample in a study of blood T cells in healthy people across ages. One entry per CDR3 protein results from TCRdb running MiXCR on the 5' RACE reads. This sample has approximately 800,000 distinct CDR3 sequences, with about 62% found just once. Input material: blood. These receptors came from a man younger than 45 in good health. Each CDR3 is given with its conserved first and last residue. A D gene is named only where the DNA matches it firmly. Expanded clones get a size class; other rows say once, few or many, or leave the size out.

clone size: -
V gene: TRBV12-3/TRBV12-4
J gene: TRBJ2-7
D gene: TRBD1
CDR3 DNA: TGTGCCAGCAGTTTCCCGAAATCCGGGACAGGGAGCTACGAGCAGTACTTC
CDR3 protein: CASSFPKSGTGSYEQYF

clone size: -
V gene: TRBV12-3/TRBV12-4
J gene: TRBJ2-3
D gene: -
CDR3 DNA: TGTGCCAGCAGTTTGATTAGGGATACGCAGTATTTT
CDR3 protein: CASSLIRDTQYF

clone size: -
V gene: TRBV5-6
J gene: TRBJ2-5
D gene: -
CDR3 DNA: TGTGCCAGCAGCTTGGGAGGACTATTCACGGCCCAGTACTTC
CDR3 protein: CASSLGGLFTAQYF

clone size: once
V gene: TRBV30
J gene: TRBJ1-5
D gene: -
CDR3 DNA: TGTGCCTGGAGTAACACGGCGGGCAATCAGCCCCAGCATTTT
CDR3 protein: CAWSNTAGNQPQHF

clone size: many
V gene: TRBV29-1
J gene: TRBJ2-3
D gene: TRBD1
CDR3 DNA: TGCAGCGTGGGACAGGGGTCCACAGATACGCAGTATTTT
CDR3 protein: CSVGQGSTDTQYF

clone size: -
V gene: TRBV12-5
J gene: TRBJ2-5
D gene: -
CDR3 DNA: TGTGCTAGTGGTTTCGGAGGGGGTCGAGAGACCCAGTACTTC
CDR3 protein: CASGFGGGRETQYF

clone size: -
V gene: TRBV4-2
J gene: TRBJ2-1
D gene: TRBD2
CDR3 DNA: TGTGCCAGCAGCCAGCCTCCGGGACTAGCTTCCTACAATGAGCAGTTCTTC
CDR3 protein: CASSQPPGLASYNEQFF

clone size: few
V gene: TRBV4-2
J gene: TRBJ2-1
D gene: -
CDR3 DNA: TGTGCCAGCAGCCAAGAATTCGATGAGCAGTTCTTC
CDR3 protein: CASSQEFDEQFF

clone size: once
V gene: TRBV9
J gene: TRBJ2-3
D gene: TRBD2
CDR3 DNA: TGTGCCAGCAGCGTAACCCTGGAGCGGGGAGATACGCAGTATTTT
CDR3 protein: CASSVTLERGDTQYF

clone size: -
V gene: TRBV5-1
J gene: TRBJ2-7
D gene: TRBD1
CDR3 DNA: TGCGCCAGCAGCGCGGGACAGGGGACGGCGTACGAGCAGTACTTC
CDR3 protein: CASSAGQGTAYEQYF

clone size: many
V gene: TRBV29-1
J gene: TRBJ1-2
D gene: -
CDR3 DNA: TGCAGCGTCGAGAGGGGAGGCGGCTACACCTTC
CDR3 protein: CSVERGGGYTF

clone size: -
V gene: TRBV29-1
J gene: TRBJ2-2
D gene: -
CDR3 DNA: TGCAGCGTTGACGCAGACACCGGGGAGCTGTTTTTT
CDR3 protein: CSVDADTGELFF

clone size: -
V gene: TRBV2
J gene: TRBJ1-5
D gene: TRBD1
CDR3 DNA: TGTGCCAGCAGCCATAACCCCGGGACAGGGAATCAGCCCCAGCATTTT
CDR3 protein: CASSHNPGTGNQPQHF

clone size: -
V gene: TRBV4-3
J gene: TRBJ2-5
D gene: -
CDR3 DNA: TGCGCCAGCAGCGGGGGTGGGGCTGAGACCCAGTACTTC
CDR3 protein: CASSGGGAETQYF

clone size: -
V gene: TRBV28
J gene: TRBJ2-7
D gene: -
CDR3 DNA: TGTGCCAGCAGTTTAGGAGGGCCCCGCTACGAGCAGTACTTC
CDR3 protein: CASSLGGPRYEQYF

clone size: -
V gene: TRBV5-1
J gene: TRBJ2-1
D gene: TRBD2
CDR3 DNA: TGCGCCAGCTCAGCATTAGCGGGGACCGGTTACAATGAGCAGTTCTTC
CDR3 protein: CASSALAGTGYNEQFF

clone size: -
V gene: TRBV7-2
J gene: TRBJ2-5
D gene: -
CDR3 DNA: TGTGCCAGCAGCTTACAGTACCAAGGGACCCAGTACTTC
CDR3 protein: CASSLQYQGTQYF

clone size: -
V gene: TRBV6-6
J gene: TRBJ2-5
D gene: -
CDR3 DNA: TGTGCCAGCAGCCCGACCACCGAAGAGACCCAGTACTTC
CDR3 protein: CASSPTTEETQYF

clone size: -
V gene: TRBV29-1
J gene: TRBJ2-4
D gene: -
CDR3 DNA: TGCAGCGTTGAAGGCGGGGATTTTCGGGCCAAAACCATTCAGTACTTC
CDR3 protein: CSVEGGDFRAKTIQYF

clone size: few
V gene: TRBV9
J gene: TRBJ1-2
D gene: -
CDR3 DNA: TGTGCCAGCAGCGTAGCCCCAGAAGGCGGTGGCTACACCTTC
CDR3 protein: CASSVAPEGGGYTF

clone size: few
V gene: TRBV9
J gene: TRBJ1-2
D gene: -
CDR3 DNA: TGTGCCAGCAGCGTACAGGGTACCTCTAACTATGGCTACACCTTC
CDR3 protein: CASSVQGTSNYGYTF

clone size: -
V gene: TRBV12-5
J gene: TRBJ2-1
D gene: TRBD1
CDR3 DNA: TGTGCTAGTGGTTTAGGGGACAGGGCGTCTTTCTCCTACAATGAGCAGTTCTTC
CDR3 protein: CASGLGDRASFSYNEQFF

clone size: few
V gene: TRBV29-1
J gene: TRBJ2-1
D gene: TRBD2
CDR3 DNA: TGCAGCGAGATCGGACTAGCGGGGAACAATGAGCAGTTCTTC
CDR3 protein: CSEIGLAGNNEQFF

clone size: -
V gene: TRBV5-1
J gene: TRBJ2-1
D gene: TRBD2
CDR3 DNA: TGCGCCAGCAGCCGACGACTAGCGGGGCGGGTCTACAATGAGCAGTTCTTC
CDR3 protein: CASSRRLAGRVYNEQFF

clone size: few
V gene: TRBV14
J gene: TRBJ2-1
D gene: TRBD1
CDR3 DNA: TGTGCCAGCAGCCAATATGACAGGGTAGAGGAGCAGTTCTTC
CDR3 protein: CASSQYDRVEEQFF

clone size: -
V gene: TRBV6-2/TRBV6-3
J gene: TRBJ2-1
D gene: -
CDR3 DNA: TGTGCCAGCACCGACAGGAACAATGAGCAGTTCTTC
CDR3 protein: CASTDRNNEQFF

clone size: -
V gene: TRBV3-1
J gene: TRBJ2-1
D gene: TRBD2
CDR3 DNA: TGTGCCAGCAGCCAAGGGGCGGGAGGCCCCAATGAGCAGTTCTTC
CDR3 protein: CASSQGAGGPNEQFF

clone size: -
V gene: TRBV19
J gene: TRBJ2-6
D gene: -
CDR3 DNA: TGTGCCAGTAGGGTGAGCGCCTCTGGGGCCAACGTCCTGACTTTC
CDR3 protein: CASRVSASGANVLTF

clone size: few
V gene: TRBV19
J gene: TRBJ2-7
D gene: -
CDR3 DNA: TGTGCCAGTAGTGGCCTAGCCGATTCCACATACGAGCAGTACTTC
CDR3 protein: CASSGLADSTYEQYF

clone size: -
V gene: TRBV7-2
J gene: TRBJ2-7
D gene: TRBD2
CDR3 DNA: TGTGCCAGCAGCCCCCCTAGCGGGAGAGGGAACGAGCAGTACTTC
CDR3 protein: CASSPPSGRGNEQYF

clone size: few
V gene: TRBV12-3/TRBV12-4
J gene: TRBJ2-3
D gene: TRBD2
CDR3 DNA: TGTGCCAGCAGCTCCGGGACTAGCGGGAAGTGGGCAGATACGCAGTATTTT
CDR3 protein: CASSSGTSGKWADTQYF

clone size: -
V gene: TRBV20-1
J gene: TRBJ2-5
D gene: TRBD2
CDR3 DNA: TGCAGTGCTAATGTCTGGGCTAGCGGTCAAAAAGAGACCCAGTACTTC
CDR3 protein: CSANVWASGQKETQYF

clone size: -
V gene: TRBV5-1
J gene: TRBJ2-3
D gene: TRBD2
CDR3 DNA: TGCGCCAGCATGACTAGCGACACAGATACGCAGTATTTT
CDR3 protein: CASMTSDTDTQYF

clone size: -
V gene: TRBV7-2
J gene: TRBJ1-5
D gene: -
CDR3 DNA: TGTGCCAGCAGCCACGGAGGGGGAGGGGAGCCCCAGCATTTT
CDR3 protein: CASSHGGGGEPQHF

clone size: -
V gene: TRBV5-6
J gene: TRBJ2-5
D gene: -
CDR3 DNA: TGTGCCAGCAGCTTGTATCTAGCCAGGAGTGAGCAGTACTTC
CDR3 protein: CASSLYLARSEQYF

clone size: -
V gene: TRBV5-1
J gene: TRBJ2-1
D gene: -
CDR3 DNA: TGCGCCAGCAGAATTTCGATTGGGGATGAGCAGTTCTTC
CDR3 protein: CASRISIGDEQFF

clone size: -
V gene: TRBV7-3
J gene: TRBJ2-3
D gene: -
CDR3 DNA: TGTGCCAGCAGCTTAACGGGAGTAACGCAGTATTTT
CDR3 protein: CASSLTGVTQYF

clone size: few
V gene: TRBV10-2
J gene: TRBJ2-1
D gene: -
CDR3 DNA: TGCGCCAGCAGTATAAATATCAATGAGCAGTTCTTC
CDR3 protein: CASSININEQFF